A single sample gave rise to the 15 T cell receptor beta chains below, sequenced in a study of shared clonotypes between healthy human individuals. Using immunoSEQ multiplex PCR, the repertoire was profiled, and TCRdb retains in-frame clones only, with some absent. Here the sample spans 800,000 to 1,200,000 clones, 75% to 85% being singletons. The sample consisted of memory CD4+ T cells from PBMCs. Subset noted: CD45RA-negative fraction. The receptors come from a man younger than 35 in good health. Some clones in this sample may be carry-over from other donors' samples.

The chain carries TRBV25-1 and TRBJ1-4; D unclear. V lost 2 bases, J lost 8 bases, and 9 bases lay in between. Germline V gene data show CDR1 as MGHDK and CDR2 as SYGVNS. CDR3 size: 13 residues. DNA of the CDR3: TGTGCCAGCAGTGAAGGAGGGCGGGAAAAACTGTTTTTT. Translating it yields CASSEGGREKLFF.

The rearrangement links TRBV9 to TRBJ2-6, with D possibly TRBD1 on 6 matching bases. The CDR3 has 17 residues. Germline CDR1 and CDR2: SGDLS and YYNGEE. Trimming removed 3 bases at V and 0 bases at J, with 13 bases between. This CDR3 reads CASSGGQRVSGANVLTF. The DNA of the CDR3 is TGTGCCAGCAGCGGCGGACAGAGAGTCTCTGGGGCCAACGTCCTGACTTTC.

V usage is TRBV7-2 and J usage is TRBJ1-3; TRBD1 matches at 7 bases. This CDR3 is built from 15 residues. Unmatched junction bases numbered 7, after V lost 0 bases and J lost 8 bases. Germline assignment: CDR1 SGHTA and CDR2 FQGNSA. The CDR3 reads CASSLARAGQDTIYF. CDR3 sequence (DNA): TGTGCCAGCAGCTTAGCGAGGGCAGGACAGGACACCATATATTTT.

The V call is TRBV7-2, the J call TRBJ1-4; TRBD1 matches at 9 bases. The CDR3 length is 12 residues. Germline CDR1 reads SGHTA; CDR2 reads FQGNSA. Trimming took 8 bases from V and 7 from J; bases not matched to a gene: 2. The DNA for the CDR3 is TGTGCCAGCGGGGACAGGGCTGAAAAACTGTTTTTT. Protein sequence: CASGDRAEKLFF.

The CDR3 sequence: CSVAPGTVSTEAFF. In DNA, the CDR3 is TGCAGCGTTGCACCCGGGACCGTGAGCACTGAAGCTTTCTTT. V gene TRBV29-1 combines with J gene TRBJ1-1, with a weak D call TRBD1 (5 bases). The CDR3 consists of 14 residues. Per the germline V gene, CDR1 is SQVTM and CDR2 is ANQGSEA. Trimming took 4 bases from V and 4 from J, leaving 16 bases between them.

The CDR3 loop reads CASSDGGHNEQFF. The CDR3, as DNA: TGTGCCAGCAGTGACGGGGGCCACAATGAGCAGTTCTTC. The rearrangement links TRBV25-1 to TRBJ2-1; the D gene could be TRBD1 or TRBD2 (6 bases each). V dropped 3 bases and J dropped 5 bases, with 8 bases sitting between them. The V gene's germline CDR1 is MGHDK and CDR2 SYGVNS. The CDR3 consists of 13 residues.

V is TRBV27 and J is TRBJ2-3; 11 bases agree with TRBD1. CDR1 is MNHEY and CDR2 is SMNVEV in the germline V gene (reference sequence). The CDR3 contains 16 residues. V lost 5 bases and J lost 5; bases outside the gene matches: 9. The CDR3 region is CASSPIPGQGEDTQYF. CDR3 nucleotide sequence: TGTGCCAGCAGTCCTATCCCGGGACAGGGGGAAGATACGCAGTATTTT.

The chain employs TRBV25-1 and TRBJ1-5; 8 positions match TRBD1. V was pared by 4 bases and J by 5 bases, with 1 base of the junction left unmatched. This CDR3 is 13 amino acids long. CDR1 is MGHDK and CDR2 is SYGVNS in the germline V gene. The CDR3 nucleotides are TGTGCCAGCAGTGCGACAGGGGATCAGCCCCAGCATTTT. Amino acid sequence: CASSATGDQPQHF.

The CDR3 reads CASSPVSRGPTDTQYF. Written as DNA, the CDR3 is TGTGCCAGCAGCCCAGTCAGCAGGGGCCCCACAGATACGCAGTATTTT. The genes are TRBV28 and TRBJ2-3; the D gene is possibly TRBD1 (6 bases). The CDR3 covers 16 residues. Trimming pared 6 bases from V and 2 bases from J, leaving 18 bases between. CDR1 MDHEN and CDR2 SYDVKM come from the germline V gene.

J is TRBJ2-7 and V is TRBV30, with 7 bases lining up with TRBD1. There are 12 residues in the CDR3. Germline V CDR1 and CDR2: GTSNPN, SVGIG (reference sequence). The junction had 4 bases not matched to a gene; V was cut back by 5 bases and J by 3 bases. The CDR3 is CAWHNRGYEQYF. DNA of the CDR3: TGTGCCTGGCATAACAGGGGCTACGAGCAGTACTTC.

The chain links TRBV5-1 to TRBJ2-1; possibly TRBD1 or TRBD2 for D (5 bases each). From germline, CDR1 is SGHRS and CDR2 YFSETQ. V lost 3 bases, J lost 10 bases, and 20 bases lay in between. CDR3 size: 15 residues. The CDR3 DNA reads TGCGCCAGCAGCTCCGGGGCGGGCCGTCTCTCGGAGCAGTTCTTC. Translating it yields CASSSGAGRLSEQFF.

V usage is TRBV7-3 and J usage is TRBJ2-7; unclear D gene. This CDR3 comprises 9 residues. Germline V gives CDR1 SGHTA, CDR2 FQGTGA. V dropped 11 bases and J dropped 5 bases, with 7 bases sitting between them. CDR3 in DNA: TGTGCCGGCCACCACGAGCAGTACTTC. Protein: CAGHHEQYF.

The chain joins TRBV14 to TRBJ1-1; D is ambiguous. Trimming took off 5 bases at V and 4 bases at J, with 8 bases between the two ends. The CDR3 is 12 amino acids. The V gene's germline CDR1 is SGHDN and CDR2 FVKESK. CDR3 sequence (DNA): TGTGCCAGCAGCGGTTGGGCCACTGAAGCTTTCTTT. It yields the protein CASSGWATEAFF.

The J gene is TRBJ1-1, the V gene TRBV14, with D perhaps matching TRBD1 (5 bases). Trimming stripped 3 bases from V and 10 bases from J, with 12 bases between. The germline V gene has CDR1 SGHDN and CDR2 FVKESK. The CDR3 extends over 12 amino acids. The CDR3 here is CASSHGGKGAFF. As DNA, the CDR3 is TGTGCCAGCAGCCACGGGGGAAAGGGAGCTTTCTTT.

V usage is TRBV11-3 and J usage is TRBJ2-3; TRBD2 matches at 8 bases. The CDR3 extends over 15 amino acids. Trimming took 5 bases from V and 1 from J; bases not matched to a gene: 5. In germline, CDR1 is SGHNT, CDR2 YENEEA. The CDR3 loop reads CASSPGGLRTDTQYF. The CDR3 nucleotides read TGTGCCAGCAGCCCGGGGGGGTTGCGCACAGATACGCAGTATTTT.